This T cell receptor beta chain was recorded in a study of STAT3 mutations in large granular lymphocyte leukemia. Study context: Roughly 40% of treated T-LGLL patients showed hematologic response to immunosuppression.

Only in-frame clones appear in the TCRdb table, and some are missing; sequencing was by immunoSEQ multiplex PCR. This table holds about 4,200 clones, approximately 71% found once. With respect to this clone: Its cognate antigen is unknown.

Regarding the study as a whole: Persisting codominant clonotypes may have hidden a small pathogenic clone. In T-cell large granular lymphocyte leukemia, about half of patients showed multiple immunodominant subclonotypes.

This CDR3 has 14 residues. Germline CDR1 and CDR2: PRHDT and FYEKMQ (reference sequence). Trimming cost V 5 bases and J 4 bases, with 13 bases left between them. The chain carries TRBV13 and TRBJ2-3; no clear D gene. The TCR was taken from a man aged 55 to 70 with T-cell large granular lymphocyte leukemia. Some clones in this sample may be carry-over from other donors' samples. Sample: peripheral blood mononuclear cells. The CDR3 spells CASSRSLLADTQYF. The CDR3 DNA sequence: TGTGCCAGCAGCCGGAGTTTGTTGGCAGATACGCAGTATTTT.